Sequencing of this T cell receptor beta chain was carried out in a study of spatial heterogeneity in lung cancer. The time point: sample taken at primary tumor resection. Patients with untreated early-stage non-small cell lung cancer, numbering 72, were the donors. Unsorted whole RNA of tumor, nontumor lung or frozen PBMC was sequenced. Every cDNA TCR molecule received its own unique molecular identifier. TCRdb recomputed calls from the 5' RACE reads with MiXCR, one row per CDR3 protein. The sample yields some 37,000 distinct CDR3 sequences, roughly 8% seen once. The CDR3 is 13 residues long. V lost 5 bases, J lost 3 bases, and 10 bases lay in between.

Sequencing used PBMCs, obtained at surgery. The TCR originated in a male donor with early-stage non-small cell lung cancer. The chain links TRBV12-3 or TRBV12-4 to TRBJ1-1; D uncertain. The CDR3 bases are TGTGCCAGCAGTCTACAGTCGGACACTGAAGCTTTCTTT. It yields the protein CASSLQSDTEAFF.